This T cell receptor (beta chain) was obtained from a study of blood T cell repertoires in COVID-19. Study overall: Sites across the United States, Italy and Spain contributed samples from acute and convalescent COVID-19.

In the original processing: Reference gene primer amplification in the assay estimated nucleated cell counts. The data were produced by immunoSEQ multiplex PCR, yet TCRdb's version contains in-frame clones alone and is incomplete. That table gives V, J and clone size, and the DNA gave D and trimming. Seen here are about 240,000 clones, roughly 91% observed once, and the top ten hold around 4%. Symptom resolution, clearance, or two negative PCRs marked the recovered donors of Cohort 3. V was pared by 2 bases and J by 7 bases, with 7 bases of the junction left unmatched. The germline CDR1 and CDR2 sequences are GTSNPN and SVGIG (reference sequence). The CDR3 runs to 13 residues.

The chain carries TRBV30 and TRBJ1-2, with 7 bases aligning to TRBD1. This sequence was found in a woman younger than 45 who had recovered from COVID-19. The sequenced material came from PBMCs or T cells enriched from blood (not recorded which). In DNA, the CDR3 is TGTGCCTGGAGTCCCCCGCCAGGGGGTGGCTACACCTTC. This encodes CAWSPPPGGGYTF.